The 4 T cell receptor beta chains presented below share a single source sample, sequenced in a study of shared clonotypes between healthy human individuals. Clones were read by immunoSEQ multiplex PCR, and TCRdb kept only the in-frame ones, dropping some. The profile shows 2 million to 2.5 million clones, about 94% of them singletons. Sequenced: naive CD4+ T cells sorted from blood. Subset defined: CD45RA+ positively selected. The receptors were gathered from a man younger than 35 in good health.

This rearrangement joins TRBV6-5 to TRBJ2-5, with TRBD2 matching 13 bases. After removal of 2 bases from V and 3 bases from J, the junction contained 3 bases not matched to a gene. The germline V gene encodes CDR1 MNHEY and CDR2 SVGAGI. This CDR3 comprises 16 residues. The CDR3: CASSYDGTSGKETQYF. The DNA of the CDR3 is TGTGCCAGCAGTTACGATGGGACTAGCGGGAAAGAGACCCAGTACTTC.

As regards this clone: A much larger clone sits a single nucleotide away, making a read error possible. Other DNA sequences from this sample encode an identical CDR3 as well. The chain links TRBV2 to TRBJ1-1; D uncertain. The CDR3 totals 11 residues. CDR1 and CDR2 from the germline V gene are SNHLY and FYNNEI. V lost 6 bases and J lost 0, with 2 bases in between. CDR3 residues: CASSVNTEAFF. CDR3 in DNA: TGTGCCAGCAGCGTGAACACTGAAGCTTTCTTT.

V gene TRBV29-1 combines with J gene TRBJ1-3; the D gene is possibly TRBD1 (6 bases). The CDR3 runs 12 residues. Germline assignment: CDR1 SQVTM and CDR2 ANQGSEA. V was clipped by 7 bases and J by 4 bases, with 11 bases between them. The CDR3 spells CSAAGEGNTIYF. The CDR3 coding sequence is TGCAGCGCAGCAGGGGAAGGAAACACCATATATTTT.

The table lists this clone with a count of one. This CDR3 is also generated by other DNA sequences in the sample. V gene TRBV29-1 combines with J gene TRBJ2-5; 7 positions match TRBD2. The CDR3 is 13 residues long. The V and J ends lost 2 bases and 5 bases, in that order; junction bases with no gene match: 5. The V gene's germline CDR1 is SQVTM and CDR2 ANQGSEA. CDR3 sequence (DNA): TGCAGCGTTGAAAGGGGAGGGCAGGAGACCCAGTACTTC. Protein: CSVERGGQETQYF. Based on the CDR3 plus reference TRBV29-1 and TRBJ2-5, the full variable domain is SAVISQKPSRDICQRGTSLTIQCQVDSQVTMMFWYRQQPGQSLTLIATANQGSEATYESGFVIDKFPISRPNLTFSTLTVSNMSPEDSSIYLCSVERGGQETQYFGPGTRLLVL.